This TCR beta chain is drawn from a study of CXCR3-negative and CXCR3-positive naive CD8 T cells. Broader study findings: Fresh PBMCs went into most assays, and CXCR3 expression partly declined after cryopreservation. Researchers reported similar TRBV-TRBJ usage in naive CXCR3-negative and CXCR3-positive cells, though memory differed. Naive cells positive for CXCR3 carried more hydrophobic TRB CDR3s than CXCR3-negative ones. Memory CD8+ cells showed much lower diversity, while both naive subsets displayed comparably high diversity.

Germline V gives CDR1 DFQATT, CDR2 SNEGSKA (reference sequence). This CDR3 has 14 residues. CD45RO-CCR7+CD27+CD95- cells counted as naive CD8+ T cells. A remark on this clonotype: Its target is unknown.

Carrying UMI labels, the TRB cDNA libraries were prepared through 5' RACE. TCRdb re-called the 5' RACE reads; every CDR3 protein appears as one record, without DNA. This table holds more than 75,000 distinct CDR3 sequences. The source is a human donor in good health. Some clones in this sample may be carry-over from other donors' samples. J is TRBJ2-1 and V is TRBV20-1; TCRdb gives TRBD2 as the D gene, but with no DNA this cannot be confirmed. Sample: naive CXCR3+ CD8+ T cells from blood. As to subset: CD45RO-CCR7+CD27+CD95- naive CD8+ T cells expressing CXCR3 (TNR3+). This CDR3 reads CSARASGSWDEQFF.